This T cell receptor beta chain was profiled in a study of shared clonotypes between healthy human individuals. Profiling relied on immunoSEQ multiplex PCR, and the TCRdb table lists in-frame clones only, not all of them. Found here are roughly 2,000,000 clones, roughly 95% of them singletons; the top ten hold roughly 1.7%. Notes on this clone: The antigen is undetermined.

Naive CD8 cells, CD45RO-negative and positively selected for CCR7, excluded terminally differentiated effector memory CD45RA+ cells. Study-level results: The sole specimen, blood, was sampled, and tissue repertoires likely differ. The represented genetic and exposure-history diversity was limited by the small number of donors.

The V gene lost 2 bases and the J gene lost 0 bases, with 11 bases spanning the gap. Germline V gives CDR1 SGHVS, CDR2 FQNEAQ. This CDR3 region has 15 residues. This chain connects TRBV7-8 to TRBJ2-7; D gene uncertain. This clonotype was sampled from a man aged 18 to 30 in good health. Some clones in this sample may be carry-over from other donors' samples. The sample consisted of naive CD8+ T cells from PBMCs. CDR3 sequence: CASSLSRAISYEQYF. DNA for the CDR3: TGTGCCAGCAGCTTATCCAGAGCGATCTCCTACGAGCAGTACTTC.